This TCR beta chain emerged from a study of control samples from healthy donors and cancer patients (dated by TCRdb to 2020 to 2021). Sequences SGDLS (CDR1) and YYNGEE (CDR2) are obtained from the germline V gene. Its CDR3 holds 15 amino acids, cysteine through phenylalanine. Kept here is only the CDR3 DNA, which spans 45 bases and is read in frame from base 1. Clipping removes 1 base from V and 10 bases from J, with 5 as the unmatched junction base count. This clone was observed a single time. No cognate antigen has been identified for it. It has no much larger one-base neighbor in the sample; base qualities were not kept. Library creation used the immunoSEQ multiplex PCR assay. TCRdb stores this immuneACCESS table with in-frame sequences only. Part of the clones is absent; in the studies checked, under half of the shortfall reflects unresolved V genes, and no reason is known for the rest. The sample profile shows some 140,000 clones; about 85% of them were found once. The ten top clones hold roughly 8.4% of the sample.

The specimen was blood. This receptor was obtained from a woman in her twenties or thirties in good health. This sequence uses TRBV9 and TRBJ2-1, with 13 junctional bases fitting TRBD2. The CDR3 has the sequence CASSVTSGRAEEQFF. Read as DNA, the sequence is TGTGCCAGCAGCGTAACTAGCGGGAGGGCGGAGGAGCAGTTCTTC.